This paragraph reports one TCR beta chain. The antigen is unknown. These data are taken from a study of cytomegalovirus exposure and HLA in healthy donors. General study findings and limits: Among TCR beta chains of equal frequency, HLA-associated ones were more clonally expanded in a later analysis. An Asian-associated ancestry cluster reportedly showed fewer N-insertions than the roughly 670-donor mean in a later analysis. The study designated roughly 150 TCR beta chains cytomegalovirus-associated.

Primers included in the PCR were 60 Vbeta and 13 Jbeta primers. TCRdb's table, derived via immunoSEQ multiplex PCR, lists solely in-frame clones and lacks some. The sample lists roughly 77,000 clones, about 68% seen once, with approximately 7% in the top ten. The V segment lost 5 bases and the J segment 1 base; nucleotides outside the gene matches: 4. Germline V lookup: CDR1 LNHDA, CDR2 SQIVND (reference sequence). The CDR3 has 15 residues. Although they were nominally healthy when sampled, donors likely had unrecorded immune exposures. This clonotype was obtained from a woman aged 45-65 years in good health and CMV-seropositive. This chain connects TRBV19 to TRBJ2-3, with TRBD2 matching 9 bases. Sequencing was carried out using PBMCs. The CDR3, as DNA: TGTGCCAGTAGTCCCAGCGGGGGGCGCACAGATACGCAGTATTTT. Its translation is CASSPSGGRTDTQYF.